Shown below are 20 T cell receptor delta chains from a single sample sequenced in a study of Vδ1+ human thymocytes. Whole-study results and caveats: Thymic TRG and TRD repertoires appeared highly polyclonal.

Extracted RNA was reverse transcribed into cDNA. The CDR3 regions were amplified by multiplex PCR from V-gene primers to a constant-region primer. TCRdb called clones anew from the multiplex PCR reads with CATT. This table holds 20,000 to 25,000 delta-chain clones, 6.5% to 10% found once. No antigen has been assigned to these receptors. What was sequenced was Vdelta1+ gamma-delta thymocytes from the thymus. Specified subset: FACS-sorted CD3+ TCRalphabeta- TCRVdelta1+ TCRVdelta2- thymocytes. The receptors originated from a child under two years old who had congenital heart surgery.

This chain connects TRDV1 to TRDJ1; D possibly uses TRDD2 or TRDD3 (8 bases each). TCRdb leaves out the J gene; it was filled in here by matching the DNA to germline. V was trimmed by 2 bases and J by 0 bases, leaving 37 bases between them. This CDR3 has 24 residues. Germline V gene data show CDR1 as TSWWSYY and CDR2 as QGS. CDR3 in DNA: TGTGCTCTTGGGGAAGCGGGAAAGGCCTTCCTATCCTTGGGGGATCGGGGGTACACCGATAAACTCATCTTT. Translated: CALGEAGKAFLSLGDRGYTDKLIF.

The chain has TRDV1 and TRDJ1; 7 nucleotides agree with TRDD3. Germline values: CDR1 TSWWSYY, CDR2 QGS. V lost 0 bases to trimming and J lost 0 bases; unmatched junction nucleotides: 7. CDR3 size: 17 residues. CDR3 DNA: TGTGCTCTTGGGGAACTGGGGGATCATCCCTACACCGATAAACTCATCTTT. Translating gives CALGELGDHPYTDKLIF.

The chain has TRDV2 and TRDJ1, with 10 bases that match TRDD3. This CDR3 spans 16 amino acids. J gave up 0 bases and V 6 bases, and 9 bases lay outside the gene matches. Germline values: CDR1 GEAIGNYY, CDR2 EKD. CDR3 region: CACTGGSRSYTDKLIF. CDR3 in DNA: TGTGCCTGTACTGGGGGATCCAGATCGTACACCGATAAACTCATCTTT.

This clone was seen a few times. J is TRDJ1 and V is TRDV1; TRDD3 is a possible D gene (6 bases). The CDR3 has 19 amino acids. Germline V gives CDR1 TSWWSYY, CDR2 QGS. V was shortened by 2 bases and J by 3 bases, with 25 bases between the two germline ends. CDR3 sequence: CALGECHETGTRDADKLIF. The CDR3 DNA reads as TGTGCTCTTGGGGAATGTCATGAAACTGGGACCAGGGACGCCGATAAACTCATCTTT.

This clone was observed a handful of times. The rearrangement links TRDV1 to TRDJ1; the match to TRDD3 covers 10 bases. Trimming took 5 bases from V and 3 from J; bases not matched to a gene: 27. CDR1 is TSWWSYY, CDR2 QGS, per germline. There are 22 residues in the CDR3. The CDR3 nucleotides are TGTGCTCTTGGGCTCACAAATAAATTCCCACCTACTGGGGGATGGGGTCCCGATAAACTCATCTTT. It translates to CALGLTNKFPPTGGWGPDKLIF.

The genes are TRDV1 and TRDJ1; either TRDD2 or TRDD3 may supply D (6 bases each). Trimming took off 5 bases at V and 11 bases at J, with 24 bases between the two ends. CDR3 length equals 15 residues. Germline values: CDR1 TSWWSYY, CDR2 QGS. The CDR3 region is CALGTSFPRWGALIF. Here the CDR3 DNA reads TGTGCTCTTGGGACTTCCTTCCCTCGCTGGGGCGCGCTCATCTTT.

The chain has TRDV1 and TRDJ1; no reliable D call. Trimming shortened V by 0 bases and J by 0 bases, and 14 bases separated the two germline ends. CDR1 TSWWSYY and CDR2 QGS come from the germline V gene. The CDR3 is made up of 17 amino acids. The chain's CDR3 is CALGELRTPTYTDKLIF. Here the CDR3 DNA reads TGTGCTCTTGGGGAACTCCGTACTCCGACATACACCGATAAACTCATCTTT.

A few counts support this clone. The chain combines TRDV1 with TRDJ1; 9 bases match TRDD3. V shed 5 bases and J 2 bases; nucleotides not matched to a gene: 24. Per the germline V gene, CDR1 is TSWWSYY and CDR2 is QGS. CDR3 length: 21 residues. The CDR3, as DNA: TGTGCTCTTGGGAACAAAGTCGGGTGGGGCTGGGGGATCAGGAGAACCGATAAACTCATCTTT. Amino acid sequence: CALGNKVGWGWGIRRTDKLIF.

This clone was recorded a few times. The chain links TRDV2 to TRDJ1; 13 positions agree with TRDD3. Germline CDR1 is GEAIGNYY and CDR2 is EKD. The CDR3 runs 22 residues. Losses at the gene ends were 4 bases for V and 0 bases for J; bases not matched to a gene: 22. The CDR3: CACEILTYFNWGIREYTDKLIF. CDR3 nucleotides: TGTGCCTGTGAGATCCTGACCTACTTTAACTGGGGGATACGTGAGTACACCGATAAACTCATCTTT.

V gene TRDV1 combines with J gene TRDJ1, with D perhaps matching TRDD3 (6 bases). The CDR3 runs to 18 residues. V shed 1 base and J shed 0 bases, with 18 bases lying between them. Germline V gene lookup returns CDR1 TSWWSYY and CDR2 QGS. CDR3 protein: CALGERSGGHPYTDKLIF. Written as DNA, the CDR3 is TGTGCTCTTGGGGAACGAAGTGGGGGGCACCCGTACACCGATAAACTCATCTTT.

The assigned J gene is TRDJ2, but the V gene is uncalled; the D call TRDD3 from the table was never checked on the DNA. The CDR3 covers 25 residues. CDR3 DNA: TGTGCTCTTGGGGAACTAGTTCTTCCCCAGATGGTAGTACTGGGGGACCCCTCTTTGACAGCACAACTCTTCTTT. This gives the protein CALGELVLPQMVVLGDPSLTAQLFF.

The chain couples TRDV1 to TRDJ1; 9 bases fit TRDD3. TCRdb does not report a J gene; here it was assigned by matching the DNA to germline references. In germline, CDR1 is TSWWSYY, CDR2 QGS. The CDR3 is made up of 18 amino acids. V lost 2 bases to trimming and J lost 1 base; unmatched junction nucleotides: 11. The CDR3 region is CALGEFRHWGKPTDKLIF. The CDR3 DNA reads TGTGCTCTTGGGGAATTCCGACACTGGGGGAAACCCACCGATAAACTCATCTTT.

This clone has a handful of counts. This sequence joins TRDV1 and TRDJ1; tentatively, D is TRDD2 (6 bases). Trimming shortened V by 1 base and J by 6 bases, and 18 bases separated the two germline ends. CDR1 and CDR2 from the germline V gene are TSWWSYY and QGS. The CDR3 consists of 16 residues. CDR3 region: CALGERPVLRRHKLIF. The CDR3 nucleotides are TGTGCTCTTGGGGAACGCCCTGTCCTACGACGGCATAAACTCATCTTT.

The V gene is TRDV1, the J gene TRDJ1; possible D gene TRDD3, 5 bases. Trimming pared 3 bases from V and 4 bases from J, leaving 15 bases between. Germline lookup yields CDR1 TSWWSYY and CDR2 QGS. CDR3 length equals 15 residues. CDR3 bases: TGTGCTCTTGGGGAGATTTACGAGGGGGTCGATAAACTCATCTTT. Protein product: CALGEIYEGVDKLIF.

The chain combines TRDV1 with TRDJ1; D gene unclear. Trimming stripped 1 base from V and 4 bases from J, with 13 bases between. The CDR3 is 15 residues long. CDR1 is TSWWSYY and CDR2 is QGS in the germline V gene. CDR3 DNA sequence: TGTGCTCTTGGGGAACCCACAAAGGGCCGCGATAAACTCATCTTT. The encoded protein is CALGEPTKGRDKLIF.

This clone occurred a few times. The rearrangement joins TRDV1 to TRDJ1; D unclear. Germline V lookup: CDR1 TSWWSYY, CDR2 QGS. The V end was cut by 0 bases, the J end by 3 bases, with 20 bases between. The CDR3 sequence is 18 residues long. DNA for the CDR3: TGTGCTCTTGGGGAACTGTATGGATCCGGCCCTCCACCCGATAAACTCATCTTT. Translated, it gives CALGELYGSGPPPDKLIF.

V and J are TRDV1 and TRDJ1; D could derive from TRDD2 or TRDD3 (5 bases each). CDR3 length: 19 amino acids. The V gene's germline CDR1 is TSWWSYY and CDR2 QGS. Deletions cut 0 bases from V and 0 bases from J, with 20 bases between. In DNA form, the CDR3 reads TGTGCTCTTGGGGAACTAGACCCTACTTGGGGTCCGTACACCGATAAACTCATCTTT. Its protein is CALGELDPTWGPYTDKLIF.

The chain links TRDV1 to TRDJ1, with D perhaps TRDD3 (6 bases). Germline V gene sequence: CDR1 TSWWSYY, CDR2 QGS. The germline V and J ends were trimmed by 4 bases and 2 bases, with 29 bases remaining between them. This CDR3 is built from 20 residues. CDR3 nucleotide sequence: TGTGCTCTTGGGGGACCATCAGGGCTTGCTACTCTGTGGGGGACCGATAAACTCATCTTT. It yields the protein CALGGPSGLATLWGTDKLIF.

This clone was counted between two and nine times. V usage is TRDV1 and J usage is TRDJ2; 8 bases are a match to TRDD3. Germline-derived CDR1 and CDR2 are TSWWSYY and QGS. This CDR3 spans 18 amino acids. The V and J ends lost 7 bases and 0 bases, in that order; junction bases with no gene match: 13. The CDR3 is CALAYSSLGEALTAQLFF. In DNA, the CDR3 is TGTGCTCTTGCTTATTCCTCGCTGGGGGAAGCTTTGACAGCACAACTCTTCTTT.

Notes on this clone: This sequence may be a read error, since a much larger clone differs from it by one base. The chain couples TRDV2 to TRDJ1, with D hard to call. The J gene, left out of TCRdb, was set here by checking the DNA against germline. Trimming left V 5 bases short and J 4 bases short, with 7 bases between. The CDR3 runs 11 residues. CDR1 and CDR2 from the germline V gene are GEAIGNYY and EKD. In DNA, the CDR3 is TGTGCCTGTGGCACGAACGATAAACTCATCTTT. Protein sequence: CACGTNDKLIF.